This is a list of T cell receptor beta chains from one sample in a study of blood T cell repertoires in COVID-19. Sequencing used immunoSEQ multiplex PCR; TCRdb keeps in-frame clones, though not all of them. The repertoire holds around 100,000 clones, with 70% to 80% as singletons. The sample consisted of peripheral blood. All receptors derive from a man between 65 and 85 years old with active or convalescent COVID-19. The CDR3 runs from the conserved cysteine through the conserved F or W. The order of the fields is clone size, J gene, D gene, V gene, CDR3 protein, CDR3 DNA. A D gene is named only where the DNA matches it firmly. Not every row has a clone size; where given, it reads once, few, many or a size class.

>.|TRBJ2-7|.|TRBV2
CASRYRAQPTYEQYF
TGTGCCAGCAGATACAGGGCCCAACCGACCTACGAGCAGTACTTC
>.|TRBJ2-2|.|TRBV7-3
CASSPSGGSRTGELFF
TGTGCCAGCAGCCCATCCGGAGGGTCGAGGACCGGGGAGCTGTTTTTT
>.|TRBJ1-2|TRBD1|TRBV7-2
CASSFGGARRGSYGYTF
TGTGCCAGCAGCTTTGGTGGGGCGCGCAGGGGGTCCTATGGCTACACCTTC
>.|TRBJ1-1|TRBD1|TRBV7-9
CASSKDRGYDEAFF
TGTGCCAGCAGCAAGGACAGGGGGTATGATGAAGCTTTCTTT
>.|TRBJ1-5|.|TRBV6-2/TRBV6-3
CASSRNTGYGNQPQHF
TGTGCCAGCAGCCGTAATACAGGGTATGGCAATCAGCCCCAGCATTTT
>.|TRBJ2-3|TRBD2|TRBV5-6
CASSLPSGRATDTQYF
TGTGCCAGCAGCTTGCCTAGCGGGAGGGCCACAGATACGCAGTATTTT
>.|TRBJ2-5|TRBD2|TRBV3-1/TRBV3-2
CASSQGRLAGRETQYF
TGTGCCAGCAGCCAAGGAAGACTAGCGGGACGAGAGACCCAGTACTTC
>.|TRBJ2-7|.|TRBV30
CAWMGIQGYSYEQYF
TGTGCCTGGATGGGTATCCAGGGGTACTCCTACGAGCAGTACTTC
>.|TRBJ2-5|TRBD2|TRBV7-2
CASSLFGTSGSETQYF
TGTGCCAGCAGCTTATTCGGGACTAGCGGGTCTGAGACCCAGTACTTC
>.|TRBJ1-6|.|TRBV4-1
CASSQDINSPLHF
TGCGCCAGCAGCCAAGATATTAATTCACCCCTCCACTTT
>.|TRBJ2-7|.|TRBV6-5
CASSYKGDSYEQYF
TGTGCCAGCAGTTACAAGGGGGACTCCTACGAGCAGTACTTC
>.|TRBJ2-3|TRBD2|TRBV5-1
CASSQREGTDTQYF
TGCGCCAGCAGCCAGCGGGAGGGCACAGATACGCAGTATTTT
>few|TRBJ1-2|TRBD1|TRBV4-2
CASSPPGQGSLVYGYTF
TGTGCCAGCAGCCCTCCGGGACAGGGATCCCTTGTCTATGGCTACACCTTC
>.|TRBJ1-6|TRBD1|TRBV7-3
CASRPPGQTNSPLHF
TGTGCCAGCAGGCCGCCGGGACAGACAAATTCACCCCTCCACTTT
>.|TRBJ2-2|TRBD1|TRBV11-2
CASSFTGGTGELFF
TGTGCCAGCAGCTTCACAGGGGGCACCGGGGAGCTGTTTTTT
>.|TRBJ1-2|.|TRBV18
CASSPTTQGPRGYGYTF
TGTGCCAGCTCACCAACTACACAGGGTCCTCGGGGCTATGGCTACACCTTC
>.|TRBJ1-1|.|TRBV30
CAWRGEAEAFF
TGTGCCTGGAGGGGGGAGGCTGAAGCTTTCTTT
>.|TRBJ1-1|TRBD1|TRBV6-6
CASSYQGQGASAEAFF
TGTGCCAGCAGTTATCAAGGACAGGGGGCTTCGGCTGAAGCTTTCTTT
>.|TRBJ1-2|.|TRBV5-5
CASSDRQNYGYTF
TGTGCCAGCAGCGATCGACAGAACTATGGCTACACCTTC
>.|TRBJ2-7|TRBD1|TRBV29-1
CSVGQGPSYEQYF
TGCAGCGTTGGACAGGGGCCTTCCTACGAGCAGTACTTC
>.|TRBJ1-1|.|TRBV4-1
CASSQDGPNTEAFF
TGCGCCAGCAGCCAAGATGGGCCGAACACTGAAGCTTTCTTT
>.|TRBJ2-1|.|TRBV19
CASTPTPAGPYNEQFF
TGTGCCAGTACCCCTACGCCGGCAGGGCCTTACAATGAGCAGTTCTTC
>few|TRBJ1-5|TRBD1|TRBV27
CASSFGQGYQPQHF
TGTGCCAGCAGTTTCGGACAGGGCTATCAGCCCCAGCATTTT
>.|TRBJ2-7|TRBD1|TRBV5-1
CASATGGESYEQYF
TGCGCCAGCGCTACAGGGGGAGAATCCTACGAGCAGTACTTC
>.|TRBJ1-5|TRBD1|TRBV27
CASSRQGASNQPQHF
TGTGCCAGCAGTCGACAGGGGGCATCCAATCAGCCCCAGCATTTT
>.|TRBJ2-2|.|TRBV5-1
CASREITGELFF
TGCGCCAGCAGGGAGATCACCGGGGAGCTGTTTTTT
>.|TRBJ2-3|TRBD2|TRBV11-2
CASNLGRVAGGRTDTQYF
TGTGCCAGCAACTTAGGTAGAGTGGCGGGGGGCCGCACAGATACGCAGTATTTT
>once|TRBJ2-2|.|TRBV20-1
CSASPANTGELFF
TGCAGTGCTAGTCCCGCGAACACCGGGGAGCTGTTTTTT
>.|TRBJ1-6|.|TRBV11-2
CASSLETEAHNSPLHF
TGTGCCAGCAGCTTAGAAACGGAGGCCCATAATTCACCCCTCCACTTT
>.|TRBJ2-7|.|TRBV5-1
CASSLDSTGRSYEQYF
TGCGCCAGCAGCTTGGATTCTACAGGTCGCTCCTACGAGCAGTACTTC
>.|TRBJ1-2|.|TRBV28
CASSFQGTNYGYTF
TGTGCCAGCAGTTTTCAGGGTACTAACTATGGCTACACCTTC
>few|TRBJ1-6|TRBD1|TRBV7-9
CASSSAGTGFPSLHF
TGTGCCAGCAGCTCGGCCGGGACAGGGTTTCCGTCCCTCCACTTT
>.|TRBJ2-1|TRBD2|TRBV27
CASSSAGVSYNEQFF
TGTGCCAGCAGTTCGGCGGGAGTCTCCTACAATGAGCAGTTCTTC
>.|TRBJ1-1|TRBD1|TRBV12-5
CASGLGQLNTEAFF
TGTGCTAGTGGCCTGGGACAGCTGAACACTGAAGCTTTCTTT
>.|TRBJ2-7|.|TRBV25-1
CASSERTSSSYEQYF
TGTGCCAGCAGTGAAAGGACATCGAGCTCCTACGAGCAGTACTTC
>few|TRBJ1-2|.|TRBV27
CASSFRHGGYTF
TGTGCCAGCAGTTTCCGTCACGGGGGCTACACCTTC
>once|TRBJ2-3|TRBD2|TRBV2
CASSVASGAYLTSTDTQYF
TGTGCCAGCAGTGTGGCTAGCGGGGCCTACCTAACTAGCACAGATACGCAGTATTTT
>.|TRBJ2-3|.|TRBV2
CASSPDRYSTDTQYF
TGTGCCAGCAGTCCCGACAGGTACAGCACAGATACGCAGTATTTT
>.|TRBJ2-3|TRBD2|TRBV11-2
CASSPSGGAYTQYF
TGTGCCAGCAGCCCTAGCGGGGGGGCATATACGCAGTATTTT
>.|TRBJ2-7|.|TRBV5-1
CASSLSVAEYEQYF
TGCGCCAGCAGCTTAAGTGTAGCGGAATACGAGCAGTACTTC
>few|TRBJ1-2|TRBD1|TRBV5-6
CASSYAGQGYGYTF
TGTGCCAGCAGCTACGCGGGACAGGGCTATGGCTACACCTTC
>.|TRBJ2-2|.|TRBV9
CASSVNSGNTGELFF
TGTGCCAGCAGCGTAAATAGCGGGAACACCGGGGAGCTGTTTTTT
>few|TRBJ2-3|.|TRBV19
CASSIRQSDTQYF
TGTGCCAGTAGTATACGACAGTCGGATACGCAGTATTTT
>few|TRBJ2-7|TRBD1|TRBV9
CASSGRDRGYYSYEQYF
TGTGCCAGCAGCGGCCGGGACAGGGGCTACTACTCCTACGAGCAGTACTTC
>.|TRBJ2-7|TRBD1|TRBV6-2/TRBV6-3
CASSLDRGEQYF
TGTGCCAGCAGCCTCGACAGGGGCGAGCAGTACTTC
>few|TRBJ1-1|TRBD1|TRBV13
CASILRGRGRTEAFF
TGTGCCAGCATTCTACGGGGCAGGGGGCGGACTGAAGCTTTCTTT
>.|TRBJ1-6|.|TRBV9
CASGGGNNSPLHF
TGTGCCAGTGGCGGGGGGAATAATTCACCCCTCCACTTT
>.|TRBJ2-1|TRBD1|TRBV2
CASSGTGGTYNEQFF
TGTGCCAGCAGTGGGACAGGGGGAACCTACAATGAGCAGTTCTTC
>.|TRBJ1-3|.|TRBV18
CASSPPEGTIYF
TGTGCCAGCTCACCACCGGAGGGGACCATATATTTT
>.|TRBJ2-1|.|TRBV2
CASSERTVSYNEQFF
TGTGCCAGCAGTGAGCGGACAGTCTCCTACAATGAGCAGTTCTTC
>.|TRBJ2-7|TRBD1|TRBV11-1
CASSHSPGTGTYEQYF
TGTGCCAGCAGCCACTCCCCCGGGACAGGAACCTACGAGCAGTACTTC
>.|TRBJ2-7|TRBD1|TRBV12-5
CASGTDRLEQYF
TGTGCTAGTGGTACGGACAGGCTCGAGCAGTACTTC
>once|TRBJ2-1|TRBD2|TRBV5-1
CASSLGLPLAGGPGPFF
TGCGCCAGCAGCTTGGGGCTCCCTTTAGCGGGGGGGCCGGGGCCGTTCTTC
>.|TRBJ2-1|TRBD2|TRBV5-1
CASSFLAGSANEQFF
TGCGCCAGCAGCTTTTTAGCGGGATCGGCCAATGAGCAGTTCTTC